These T cell receptor beta chains were read from a single sample in a study of T cell changes during pregnancy in multiple sclerosis. Sequencing used immunoSEQ multiplex PCR; TCRdb keeps in-frame clones, though not all of them. The data show 30,000 to 45,000 clones, with approximately 90% seen just once and roughly 0.58% held by the top ten. The material sequenced was CD4+ T cells from peripheral blood mononuclear cells, taken in the first trimester of pregnancy. All receptors come from a female donor with multiple sclerosis, enrolled in a pregnancy study. CDR3s include the opening cysteine and the closing phenylalanine or tryptophan. The D gene is left open where the match is weak. Rows may omit the clone size; those that give it use once, few, many or a size class.

size	V	D	J	DNA	CDR3
NA	TRBV6-5	TRBD1	TRBJ1-1	TGTGCCAGCAGTTACGGACAGGGGGCCTCGAACACTGAAGCTTTCTTT	CASSYGQGASNTEAFF
NA	TRBV7-8	TRBD1	TRBJ1-1	TGTGCCAGCAGAGCAGGGGGAGTGAACACTGAAGCTTTCTTT	CASRAGGVNTEAFF
NA	TRBV30	TRBD2	TRBJ2-7	TGTGCCTGGAGTAAACGAGGGGCTGTTAGCGGGGGGGCTCGGAGCTCCTACGAGCAGTACTTC	CAWSKRGAVSGGARSSYEQYF
NA	TRBV5-4	TRBD1	TRBJ2-3	TGTGCCAGCAGCTCTTGGGACAGGGTAAATTCTAGCACAGATACGCAGTATTTT	CASSSWDRVNSSTDTQYF
NA	TRBV18	NA	TRBJ2-7	TGTGCCAGCTTACCACGAACGGGGGGCTACCACGAGCAGTACTTC	CASLPRTGGYHEQYF
once	TRBV7-9	NA	TRBJ1-2	TGTGCCAGCAGCCAAAAAGCGGTGGGCGACTATGGCTACACCTTC	CASSQKAVGDYGYTF
NA	TRBV5-4	NA	TRBJ1-3	TGTGCCTATAGGAGGGATTCCTCTGGAAACACCATATATTTT	CAYRRDSSGNTIYF
NA	TRBV14	NA	TRBJ2-3	TGTGCCAGCAGCCAAAAAGGAGGGGCTCGATACTCGATGCAGTATTTT	CASSQKGGARYSMQYF
NA	TRBV7-8	TRBD1	TRBJ2-6	TGTGCCAGCAGCTTGGAGGGCAGGGGGCGCTCTGGGGCCAACGTCCTGACTTTC	CASSLEGRGRSGANVLTF
NA	TRBV30	NA	TRBJ1-2	TGTGCCTGGACCCTCTTGGGCAAAAACTATGGCTACACCTTC	CAWTLLGKNYGYTF
NA	TRBV11-2	TRBD1	TRBJ2-4	TGTGCCAGCAGCGCGGGACAGGGGGCCATAGCCTCTAAGTACTTC	CASSAGQGAIASKYF
NA	TRBV7-3	NA	TRBJ2-1	TGTGCCAGCAGCTTAGGTAGTAACAATGAGCAGTTCTTC	CASSLGSNNEQFF
NA	TRBV5-6	NA	TRBJ2-6	TGTGCCAGCAGCTTGTTCTTCTCTGGGGCCAACGTCCTGACTTTC	CASSLFFSGANVLTF
NA	TRBV2	TRBD1	TRBJ1-1	TGTGCCAGCAGTGCAACAGGGGACACTGAAGCTTTCTTT	CASSATGDTEAFF
NA	TRBV6-1	NA	TRBJ1-1	TGTGCCAGCAGCCCCACGGTCACTGAAGCTTTCTTT	CASSPTVTEAFF
NA	TRBV5-1	TRBD1	TRBJ1-3	TGCGCCAGCAGCTTGGGGACAGGGGGCGCGAACACCATATATTTT	CASSLGTGGANTIYF
NA	TRBV5-4	TRBD1	TRBJ1-1	TGTGCCAGCAGCCGGAGGGACAGGAACACTGAAGCTTTCTTT	CASSRRDRNTEAFF
NA	TRBV10-3	TRBD1	TRBJ1-3	TGTGCCATCAGTGAAGGGACAGGGGTAAACACCATATATTTT	CAISEGTGVNTIYF
once	TRBV27	TRBD2	TRBJ2-1	TGTGCCAGCATACAACTAGCGGGACGCAATGAGCAGTTCTTC	CASIQLAGRNEQFF
NA	TRBV6-1	TRBD1	TRBJ2-3	TGTGCCAGCAGCCGACAGGACAGGGATACGCAGTATTTT	CASSRQDRDTQYF
NA	TRBV2	TRBD1	TRBJ2-1	TGTGCCAGCCGGACGCGGACAGGGTCCTACAATGAGCAGTTCTTC	CASRTRTGSYNEQFF
NA	TRBV7-9	NA	TRBJ1-1	TGTGCCAGCAGCCGTCCGGCCAAGGGGTCTGAAGCTTTCTTT	CASSRPAKGSEAFF
NA	TRBV30	NA	TRBJ1-3	TGTGCCTGGAGTGGAGGCTCTGGAAACACCATATATTTT	CAWSGGSGNTIYF
NA	TRBV9	TRBD1	TRBJ2-7	TGTGCCAGCAGCGTAGGCGGGACAGGATCGTACGAGCAGTACTTC	CASSVGGTGSYEQYF
NA	TRBV9	NA	TRBJ1-1	TGTGCCAGCAGCGTAGCTGCTCTCGGGTCAGCTGAAGCTTTCTTT	CASSVAALGSAEAFF
NA	TRBV30	TRBD1	TRBJ1-6	TGTGCCTGGGCCTTACAGGGGATTTCACCCCTCCACTTT	CAWALQGISPLHF
NA	TRBV4-2	NA	TRBJ1-2	TGTGCCAGCAGCCGCGGCTGGGTAGGAGCAACTAACTATGGCTACACCTTC	CASSRGWVGATNYGYTF
NA	TRBV10-3	NA	TRBJ1-2	TGTGCCATCAGCCCGACAGCCTCTGAGGGCTACACCTTC	CAISPTASEGYTF
NA	TRBV7-9	NA	TRBJ1-1	TGTGCCAGCAGCTGGGGGGGAATGAACACTGAAGCTTTCTTT	CASSWGGMNTEAFF